Listed here is a single T cell receptor beta chain. The data were taken from a study of blood T cell repertoires in COVID-19. Overall study: The United States, Italy and Spain provided the acute and convalescent COVID-19 samples.

Unmatched junction bases numbered 10, after V lost 5 bases and J lost 5 bases. The CDR3 totals 16 residues. CDR1 and CDR2 from the germline V gene are LNHNV and YYDKDF (reference sequence). Authors' processing steps: The authors estimated nucleated cell counts from reference gene primer amplification. The protocol was immunoSEQ multiplex PCR, while the TCRdb copy is restricted to in-frame clones and leaves out a portion. V and J calls and clone size are given by that table; D and trimming were obtained from the DNA. The repertoire holds about 260,000 clones, with about 85% as singletons. The receptor comes from a human donor in a cohort sampled during active COVID-19. Specimen: peripheral blood. The chain joins TRBV15 to TRBJ2-3; TRBD2 matches 10 bases. The CDR3 spells CATSVSVLAGVDTQYF. The CDR3 region has the DNA TGTGCCACCAGCGTCAGTGTGCTAGCGGGAGTAGATACGCAGTATTTT.